This T cell receptor beta chain stems from a study of cytomegalovirus exposure and HLA in healthy donors. General study points: Later analysis suggested links between common viral pathogens and several top significant clusters. In a later analysis, approximately 15,000 TCR beta sequences were associated with HLA alleles at 0.05 false discovery rate. Earlier analysis yielded a pattern in which most TCR beta V segments were productive about 90% or about 30% of the time. The study designated fewer than 200 TCR beta chains cytomegalovirus-associated.

Germline-derived CDR1 and CDR2 are SGHVS and FNYEAQ. The CDR3 covers 14 residues. After removal of 5 bases from V and 1 base from J, the junction contained 2 bases not matched to a gene. As for this clone: Its cognate antigen is unknown.

PCR employed 60 Vbeta and 13 Jbeta primers. Sequencing was performed with immunoSEQ multiplex PCR; in TCRdb, only in-frame clones are kept and a portion is missing. The data show approximately 95,000 clones, over 70% seen once. The TCR originated in a man between 18 and 35 years old in good health and CMV-seropositive. Sequences were obtained from PBMCs. The rearrangement links TRBV7-6 to TRBJ1-5; 7 bases are shared with TRBD1. The CDR3 DNA sequence: TGTGCCAGCAGCAGGGACAGCAGCAATCAGCCCCAGCATTTT. Amino acids: CASSRDSSNQPQHF.